This T cell receptor beta chain appears in the sequencing data of a study of blood T cell repertoires in COVID-19. About the research overall: The origin of the acute and convalescent COVID-19 samples was the United States, Italy and Spain. From T cells, B-cell-depleted T cells, or PBMCs came the material, which was cDNA or gDNA.

CDR1 and CDR2 from the germline V gene are SGHNT and YYREEE (reference sequence). Germline trimming cut 2 bases from V and 7 bases from J; bases unmatched to any gene: 3. The CDR3 totals 14 residues. Per the original data handling: Nucleated cell number was recorded as an estimate derived from reference gene primer amplification. Method: immunoSEQ multiplex PCR; TCRdb's copy keeps in-frame clones and lacks some. The V and J calls and clone size are taken from that table; D and trimming were inferred from the DNA. The data contain about 480,000 clones, around 89% of them singletons. This clone is a singleton in its sample.

V is TRBV5-4 and J is TRBJ2-1; 10 positions agree with TRBD2. Sequenced: peripheral blood. The origin of this receptor is a woman in her twenties or thirties with acute or convalescent COVID-19. In DNA form, the CDR3 reads TGTGCCAGCAGCTTTGCTAGCGGGGGAAATGAGCAGTTCTTC. Encoded protein: CASSFASGGNEQFF.